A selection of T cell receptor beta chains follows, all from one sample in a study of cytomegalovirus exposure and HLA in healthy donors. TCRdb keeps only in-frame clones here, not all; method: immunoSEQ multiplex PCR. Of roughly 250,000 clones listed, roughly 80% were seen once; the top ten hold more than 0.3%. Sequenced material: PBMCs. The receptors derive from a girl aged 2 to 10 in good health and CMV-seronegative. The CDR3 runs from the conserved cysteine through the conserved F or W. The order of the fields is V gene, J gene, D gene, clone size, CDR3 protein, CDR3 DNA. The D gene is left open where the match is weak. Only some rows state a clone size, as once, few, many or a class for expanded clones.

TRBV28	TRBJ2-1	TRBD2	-	CASGREFHNEQFF	TGTGCCAGCGGGCGGGAGTTCCACAATGAGCAGTTCTTC
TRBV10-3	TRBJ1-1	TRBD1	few	CAISHRGMNTEAFF	TGTGCCATCAGCCACAGGGGTATGAACACTGAAGCTTTCTTT
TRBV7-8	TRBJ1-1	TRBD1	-	CASSIRQGMNTEAFF	TGTGCCAGCAGCATCCGACAGGGGATGAACACTGAAGCTTTCTTT
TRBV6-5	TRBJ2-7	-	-	CASSYSVVARPYEQYF	TGTGCCAGCAGTTACTCGGTAGTTGCTAGGCCCTACGAGCAGTACTTC
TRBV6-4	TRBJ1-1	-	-	CASRSGQNTEAFF	TGTGCCAGCAGATCGGGACAGAACACTGAAGCTTTCTTT
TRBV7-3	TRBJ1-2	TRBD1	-	CASSPLTGGNYGYTF	TGTGCCAGCAGCCCTTTGACAGGGGGTAACTATGGCTACACCTTC
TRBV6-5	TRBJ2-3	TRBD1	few	CASSWSGQTIDTQYF	TGTGCCAGCAGTTGGTCGGGACAGACGATTGATACGCAGTATTTT
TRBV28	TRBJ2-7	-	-	CASSFQRSSVHAYEQYF	TGTGCCAGCAGTTTTCAGAGGTCTAGCGTTCACGCCTACGAGCAGTACTTC
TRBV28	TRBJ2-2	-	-	CASSFVDSNTGELFF	TGTGCCAGCAGTTTCGTGGACTCGAACACCGGGGAGCTGTTTTTT
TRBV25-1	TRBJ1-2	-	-	CVSKPRNSQGWGYGYTF	TGTGTCAGCAAACCCCGAAATTCCCAGGGTTGGGGATATGGCTACACCTTC
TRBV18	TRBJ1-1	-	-	CASSPGAGVNTEAFF	TGTGCCAGCTCACCCGGGGCAGGGGTGAACACTGAAGCTTTCTTT
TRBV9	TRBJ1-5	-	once	CASSRGQFNQPQHF	TGTGCCAGCAGCCGTGGACAGTTCAATCAGCCCCAGCATTTT
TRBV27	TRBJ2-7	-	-	CASRPSAGYEQYF	TGTGCCAGCAGACCGTCAGCCGGGTACGAGCAGTACTTC
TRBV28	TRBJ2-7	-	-	CASSYYGVGYYEQYF	TGTGCCAGCAGTTACTACGGAGTCGGGTACTACGAGCAGTACTTC
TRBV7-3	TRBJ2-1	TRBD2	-	CASSLTLGLAGPGEQFF	TGTGCCAGCAGCTTAACCCTGGGACTAGCGGGACCGGGGGAGCAGTTCTTC
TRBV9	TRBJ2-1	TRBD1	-	CASSPTGGHNEQFF	TGTGCCAGCAGCCCGACAGGGGGGCACAATGAGCAGTTCTTC
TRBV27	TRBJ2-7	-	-	CASTAGNEQYF	TGTGCCAGCACGGCAGGGAACGAGCAGTACTTC
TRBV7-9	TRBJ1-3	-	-	CASSLGTIGGNTIYF	TGTGCCAGCAGCTTAGGGACAATTGGTGGAAACACCATATATTTT